The text below deals with one T cell receptor beta chain. TCRdb keeps only in-frame clones here, not all; method: immunoSEQ multiplex PCR. The sample yields about 200,000 clones, roughly 80% seen once. This sample was taken from a study of blood T cell repertoires in COVID-19. In the study overall: The analysed material was cDNA or gDNA that came from T cells, B-cell-depleted T cells, or PBMCs.

The V gene end was trimmed by 3 bases and the J gene end by 4 bases; junction bases not matched to a gene: 6. The germline V gene has CDR1 MNHEY and CDR2 SMNVEV (reference sequence). The CDR3 contains 15 residues. The sequence was obtained from an elderly woman with acute or convalescent COVID-19. The V call is TRBV27, the J call TRBJ2-1; 7 bases map to TRBD1. Source material: peripheral blood. The CDR3 sequence is CASSFRDSLYNEQFF. The CDR3, as DNA: TGTGCCAGCAGTTTCCGGGACAGCTTATACAATGAGCAGTTCTTC.